This TCR beta chain is from a study of T cell responses to AZD1222 COVID-19 vaccine. Broader study findings: It was only a handful of AZD1222 recipients who were seropositive at baseline. After two AZD1222 doses, spike-specific TCR breadth and depth rose versus day 0. Regions left unmutated in variants are reportedly the target of nearly half of spike-specific TCRs.

With respect to this clone: Its matching antigen is unknown.

TCRdb's copy holds only in-frame clones and misses some; the assay was immunoSEQ multiplex PCR. The sample yields roughly 96,000 clones, around 90% seen once. Germline CDR1 SGDLS, CDR2 YYNGEE. This CDR3 spans 15 amino acids. V lost 0 bases to trimming and J lost 6 bases, with 15 bases between them. The J gene is TRBJ1-1, the V gene TRBV9, with D unresolved. This specimen consisted of peripheral blood, obtained on day 0 of AZD1222 vaccination. This receptor was taken from an adult in good health. CDR3 loop: CASSVDEGLHAEAFF. The DNA for the CDR3 is TGTGCCAGCAGCGTAGATGAAGGGCTACACGCTGAAGCTTTCTTT.